The rows below give T cell receptor beta chains drawn from one sample of a study of tumor-infiltrating lymphocytes in primary liver carcinoma. TCRdb re-called the multiplex PCR reads with MiXCR, one entry per CDR3 protein. The sample shows around 330,000 distinct CDR3 sequences, about 62% of them seen only once. Specimen: peripheral blood. These receptors all come from a man between 35 and 55 years old with primary liver carcinoma and hepatitis B virus infection. Both conserved end residues are part of each CDR3. D genes are given only for firm matches. Rows may omit the clone size; those that give it use once, few, many or a size class.

D: NA; J: TRBJ2-5; V: TRBV11-1; size: NA; DNA: TGTGCCAGTAGCTTTAAAGTGGGACAAGAGACCCAGTACTTC; CDR3: CASSFKVGQETQYF
D: TRBD2; J: TRBJ2-3; V: TRBV6-2/TRBV6-3; size: many; DNA: TGTGCCAGCAGCCTACTAGCGGGCACAGATACGCAGTATTTT; CDR3: CASSLLAGTDTQYF
D: TRBD1; J: TRBJ2-5; V: TRBV12-3/TRBV12-4; size: many; DNA: TGTGCCAGCACTCCACAGGGGGCCGAAGAGACCCAGTACTTC; CDR3: CASTPQGAEETQYF
D: TRBD2; J: TRBJ2-7; V: TRBV6-1; size: many; DNA: TGTGCCAGCAGGGACCCTAGCGGGCAGTACTTC; CDR3: CASRDPSGQYF
D: TRBD1; J: TRBJ2-5; V: TRBV19; size: NA; DNA: TGTGCCAGTAGTATCCGGGACAGTAACCAAGAGACCCAGTACTTC; CDR3: CASSIRDSNQETQYF
D: TRBD2; J: TRBJ2-7; V: TRBV20-1; size: NA; DNA: TGCAGTGCTAGAGATCTACGGGCGGGAGGGAATGTAGACGAACAGTACTTC; CDR3: CSARDLRAGGNVDEQYF
D: NA; J: TRBJ2-1; V: TRBV11-2; size: NA; DNA: TGTGCCAGCAGTTTAGGCAGCTGGGGGGCCTACAATGAGCAGTTCTTC; CDR3: CASSLGSWGAYNEQFF
D: NA; J: TRBJ2-3; V: TRBV5-4; size: NA; DNA: TGTGCCGGCAGTGGCAGGGGGGCCACAGATACGCAGTATTTT; CDR3: CAGSGRGATDTQYF
D: NA; J: TRBJ2-3; V: TRBV12-3/TRBV12-4; size: many; DNA: TGTGCCAGCAGTTTATTTCAGGGATCCGATACGCAGTATTTT; CDR3: CASSLFQGSDTQYF
D: TRBD2; J: TRBJ2-2; V: TRBV4-3; size: NA; DNA: TGCGCCAGCAGCCAAGTGGGCCATCGACTAGCGGGAAGCACCGGGGAGCTGTTTTTT; CDR3: CASSQVGHRLAGSTGELFF
D: TRBD2; J: TRBJ2-1; V: TRBV24-1; size: NA; DNA: TGTGCCACCGGGACTAGCGGATACAATGAGCAGTTCTTC; CDR3: CATGTSGYNEQFF
D: NA; J: TRBJ1-1; V: TRBV12-3/TRBV12-4; size: NA; DNA: TGTGCCAGCCGGGGGGCAGGGGAGAACACTGAAGCTTTCTTT; CDR3: CASRGAGENTEAFF
D: TRBD1; J: TRBJ1-2; V: TRBV10-3; size: NA; DNA: TGTGCCATCAGTACTGACAGGGAAGCCTATGGCTACATCTTC; CDR3: CAISTDREAYGYIF
D: NA; J: TRBJ1-6; V: TRBV6-1; size: NA; DNA: TGTGCCAGCAGTGATGTCCAGACCACTCTCCGCTTT; CDR3: CASSDVQTTLRF
D: NA; J: TRBJ2-1; V: TRBV5-1; size: NA; DNA: TGCGCCAGCAGTTCCATGCCGGGCCTAGGGGATGAGCAGTTCTTC; CDR3: CASSSMPGLGDEQFF
D: NA; J: TRBJ1-1; V: TRBV7-8; size: NA; DNA: TGTGCCAGCAGCCCGCTCCGTACAGGGTGGGGCACTGAAGCTTTCTTT; CDR3: CASSPLRTGWGTEAFF
D: TRBD1; J: TRBJ1-1; V: TRBV28; size: NA; DNA: TGTGCCAGCCGGGACAGGGGCTCTGAAGCTTTCTTT; CDR3: CASRDRGSEAFF
D: NA; J: TRBJ2-5; V: TRBV6-5; size: NA; DNA: TGTGCCAGTAGTTACATGGGCAGGGCACATCAAGAGACCCAGTACTTC; CDR3: CASSYMGRAHQETQYF
D: NA; J: TRBJ1-6; V: TRBV11-2; size: few; DNA: TGTGCCAGCAGTCCCGAGACAGGATTAAATTCACCCCTCCACTTT; CDR3: CASSPETGLNSPLHF
D: TRBD2; J: TRBJ2-3; V: TRBV5-5; size: NA; DNA: TGCGCCAGCACCCCCGGACTAGAGCGCACAGATACGCAGTATTTT; CDR3: CASTPGLERTDTQYF
D: TRBD2; J: TRBJ2-2; V: TRBV7-8; size: NA; DNA: TGTGCCAGCGGGGCACTAGCGGGATTGGGGGAGCTGTTTTTT; CDR3: CASGALAGLGELFF
D: TRBD2; J: TRBJ2-7; V: TRBV5-5; size: NA; DNA: TGTGCCAGCAGCCCCGGAGTAGCGGGACTCTACGAGCAGTACTTC; CDR3: CASSPGVAGLYEQYF
D: TRBD1; J: TRBJ2-5; V: TRBV5-1; size: few; DNA: TGCGCCAGCAGCGCCGGGACAGGGGGACAAGAGACCCAGTACTTC; CDR3: CASSAGTGGQETQYF
D: NA; J: TRBJ2-7; V: TRBV5-5; size: few; DNA: TGTGCCAGCAGCTCATCCGGGGCCCCTCAGGGACACGAGCAGTACTTC; CDR3: CASSSSGAPQGHEQYF
D: TRBD1; J: TRBJ2-1; V: TRBV6-4; size: NA; DNA: TGTGCCAGCAGTGCAGGGGGTGAGCAGTTCTTC; CDR3: CASSAGGEQFF
D: NA; J: TRBJ1-5; V: TRBV5-6; size: few; DNA: TGTGCCAGCAGCTACCTCGGAGGACCGTCCAATCAGCCCCAGCATTTT; CDR3: CASSYLGGPSNQPQHF
D: NA; J: TRBJ2-2; V: TRBV11-3; size: NA; DNA: TGTACAAGCAGCTCCCAGAGCGACGGGGAGCTGTTTTTT; CDR3: CTSSSQSDGELFF
D: NA; J: TRBJ2-1; V: TRBV4-2; size: once; DNA: TGTGCCAACAGCCAAGGAGGCAGGAGGACCTACAATGAGCAGTTCTTC; CDR3: CANSQGGRRTYNEQFF
D: NA; J: TRBJ2-7; V: TRBV28; size: NA; DNA: TGTGCCAGCACTCCCGACAGCTACGAGCAGTACTTC; CDR3: CASTPDSYEQYF
D: NA; J: TRBJ2-7; V: TRBV12-3/TRBV12-4; size: many; DNA: TGTGCCAGCAGTCGCGGGACAGCAGGCTACGAGCAGTACTTC; CDR3: CASSRGTAGYEQYF
D: NA; J: TRBJ2-3; V: TRBV7-2; size: NA; DNA: TGTGCCAGCAGCAATGGAGTCGAATTAGCTACCGATACGCAGTATTTT; CDR3: CASSNGVELATDTQYF
D: TRBD1; J: TRBJ1-1; V: TRBV5-4; size: NA; DNA: TGTGCCAACAGCACCGGGACAGGGAACATTGAAGCTTTCTTT; CDR3: CANSTGTGNIEAFF
D: TRBD1; J: TRBJ2-7; V: TRBV24-1; size: few; DNA: TGTGCCACCAGTGATCCCGGGACAGGGATTAACGAGCAGTACTTC; CDR3: CATSDPGTGINEQYF